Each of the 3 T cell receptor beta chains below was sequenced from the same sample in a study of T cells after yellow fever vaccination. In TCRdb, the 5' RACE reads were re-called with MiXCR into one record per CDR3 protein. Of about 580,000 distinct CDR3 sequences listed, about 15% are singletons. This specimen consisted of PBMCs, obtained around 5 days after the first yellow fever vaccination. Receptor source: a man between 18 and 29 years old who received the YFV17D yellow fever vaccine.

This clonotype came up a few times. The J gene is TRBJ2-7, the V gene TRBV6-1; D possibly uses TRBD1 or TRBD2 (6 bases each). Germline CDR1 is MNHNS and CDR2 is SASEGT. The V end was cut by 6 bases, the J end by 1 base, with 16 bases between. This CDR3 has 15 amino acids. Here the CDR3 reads CASSPPGAKSYEQYV. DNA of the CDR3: TGTGCCAGCAGCCCCCCGGGGGCCAAATCCTACGAGCAGTACGTC.

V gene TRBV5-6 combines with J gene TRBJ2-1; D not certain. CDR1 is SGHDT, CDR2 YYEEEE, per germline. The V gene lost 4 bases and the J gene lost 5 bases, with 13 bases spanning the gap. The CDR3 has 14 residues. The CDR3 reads CASSPGLLHNEQFF. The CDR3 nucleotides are TGTGCCAGCAGCCCCGGGCTCCTGCACAATGAGCAGTTCTTC.

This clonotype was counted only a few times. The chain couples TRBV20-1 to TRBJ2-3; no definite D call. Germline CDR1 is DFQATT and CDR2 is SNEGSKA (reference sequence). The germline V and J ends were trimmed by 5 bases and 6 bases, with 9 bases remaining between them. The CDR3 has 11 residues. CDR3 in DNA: TGCAGTGCTCCAGAGTTCGATACGCAGTATTTT. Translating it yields CSAPEFDTQYF.